This record looks at one T cell receptor beta chain sequence and its context. The assay was immunoSEQ multiplex PCR, and TCRdb's table has in-frame clones only and misses some. The table shows nearly 50,000 clones, with 70% to 90% occurring only once. The sample is drawn from a study of blood T cell repertoires in COVID-19. Across the whole study: Whether acute or convalescent, the COVID-19 samples came from the United States, Italy and Spain. Sources were T cells, B-cell-depleted T cells, or PBMCs; the material itself was cDNA or gDNA.

The CDR3 has 17 amino acids. Germline values: CDR1 MNHEY, CDR2 SVGEGT. Deletions cut 6 bases from V and 0 bases from J, with 15 bases between. Source material: peripheral blood. The J gene is TRBJ1-6, the V gene TRBV6-2 or TRBV6-3; a possible D gene is TRBD1 (5 bases). The sequence was collected from a human donor in a cohort sampled during active COVID-19. The CDR3 DNA is TGTGCCAGCAGCAAGAGGGACGGGAGCTCCTATAATTCACCCCTCCACTTT. Encoded protein: CASSKRDGSSYNSPLHF.